This TCR beta chain was obtained from a study of technical replicates of blood from a handful of donors. The table came from immunoSEQ multiplex PCR; TCRdb's copy has only in-frame clones and leaves some out. This table holds under 90,000 clones, under 95% found once. V was pared by 4 bases and J by 4 bases, with 19 bases between. Germline assignment: CDR1 SGHRS and CDR2 YFSETQ. The CDR3 is 16 residues long. The clonotype was recovered from a human donor in good health. The rearrangement uses TRBV5-1 and TRBJ2-3; tentative D call: TRBD1 (7 bases). The sample was T cells isolated from PBMCs. The CDR3 coding sequence is TGCGCCAGCAGCCTTTCGAACAGGGGAGGCGCAGATACGCAGTATTTT. This encodes CASSLSNRGGADTQYF.